These 28 T cell receptor beta chains share one sample of origin, sequenced in a study of technical replicates of blood from four donors. Method: immunoSEQ multiplex PCR; TCRdb's copy keeps in-frame clones and lacks some. Here the sample spans around 85,000 clones, around 94% being singletons. The sample taken for sequencing was T cells isolated from PBMCs. The receptors were sampled from a human donor in good health.

The chain is built from TRBV6-6 and TRBJ2-5; no firm D call. The CDR3 has 11 amino acids. Trimming cost V 4 bases and J 3 bases, with 3 bases left between them. CDR1 and CDR2 from the germline V gene are MNHNY and SVGAGI (reference sequence). The CDR3 sequence is CASSSEETQYF. In DNA form, the CDR3 reads TGTGCCAGCAGTTCCGAAGAGACCCAGTACTTC.

This clone has more than one count but fewer than ten. The rearrangement uses TRBV27 and TRBJ1-5, with 7 nucleotides matching TRBD1. The length of the CDR3 is 11 residues. V trimming: 8 bases; J trimming: 7 bases; junction bases outside the gene matches: 2. The germline V gene encodes CDR1 MNHEY and CDR2 SMNVEV (reference sequence). The CDR3 nucleotides read TGTGCCAGCGGGACAGTGCAGCCCCAGCATTTT. Protein: CASGTVQPQHF.

The chain is built from TRBV25-1 and TRBJ1-4; TRBD1 matches 8 bases. CDR1 and CDR2 (germline): MGHDK, SYGVNS. V shed 1 base and J 8 bases; nucleotides not matched to a gene: 6. This CDR3 is built from 15 residues. The CDR3, as DNA: TGTGCCAGCAGTGAATTCCGGACAGGGCGAGAAAAACTGTTTTTT. It specifies CASSEFRTGREKLFF.

The chain carries TRBV2 and TRBJ2-5; D is perhaps TRBD2 (6 bases). Trimming shortened V by 5 bases and J by 5 bases, and 15 bases separated the two germline ends. The CDR3 totals 14 residues. CDR1 and CDR2 (germline): SNHLY, FYNNEI. The CDR3 nucleotides are TGTGCCAGCAGTTCTCGCGGGGAAGCGGAGACCCAGTACTTC. Protein product: CASSSRGEAETQYF.

The CDR3 sequence: CASSPRRNTEAFF. CDR3 coding DNA: TGTGCCAGCAGCCCACGCAGGAACACTGAAGCTTTCTTT. V usage is TRBV11-2 and J usage is TRBJ1-1; no definite D call. The CDR3 sequence is 13 residues long. The germline V and J ends were trimmed by 5 bases and 1 base, with 8 bases remaining between them. Germline-derived CDR1 and CDR2 are SGHAT and FQNNGV.

This sequence joins TRBV28 and TRBJ2-4; D perhaps matches TRBD2 (5 bases). The V end lost 1 base, the J end lost 1 base, and 11 bases lay between the germline ends. The germline CDR1 and CDR2 sequences are MDHEN and SYDVKM. The CDR3 sequence is 16 residues long. CDR3 DNA sequence: TGTGCCAGCAGTTTATCATTGGGAGCTGCCAAAAACATTCAGTACTTC. Translated: CASSLSLGAAKNIQYF.

The rearrangement links TRBV27 to TRBJ2-1, with D possibly matching TRBD2 (6 bases). CDR3 length equals 17 residues. CDR1 and CDR2 from the germline V gene are MNHEY and SMNVEV (reference sequence). V gave up 3 bases and J gave up 2 bases, with 17 bases separating them. CDR3 in DNA: TGTGCCAGCAGTTTTTCCCCACTAGCCCCCCCCTACAATGAGCAGTTCTTC. As protein: CASSFSPLAPPYNEQFF.

The chain combines TRBV15 with TRBJ2-5; 7 bases line up with TRBD2. J was trimmed by 1 base and V by 1 base; bases with no gene match: 6. CDR3 length equals 16 residues. Germline CDR1 and CDR2: LNHNV and YYDKDF (reference sequence). Here the CDR3 DNA reads TGTGCCACCAGCAGAGTGGCGGGAGCCCCCCAAGAGACCCAGTACTTC. This encodes CATSRVAGAPQETQYF.

The chain joins TRBV2 to TRBJ1-4; D possibly corresponds to TRBD1 (6 bases). In germline, CDR1 is SNHLY, CDR2 FYNNEI. The CDR3 loop spans 13 amino acids. V was pared by 4 bases and J by 8 bases, with 11 bases between. The CDR3 DNA follows: TGTGCCAGCAGTGGTCAGGGGAGCGAAAAACTGTTTTTT. Residues: CASSGQGSEKLFF. The full variable domain, completed using reference TRBV2 and TRBJ1-4, is EPEVTQTPSHQVTQMGQEVILRCVPISNHLYFYWYRQILGQKVEFLVSFYNNEISEKSEIFDDQFSVERPDGSNFTLKIRSTKLEDSAMYFCASSGQGSEKLFFGSGTQLSVL.

This rearrangement joins TRBV12-5 to TRBJ2-1, with D perhaps TRBD2 (6 bases). This CDR3 contains 16 residues. Germline V lookup: CDR1 LGHNT, CDR2 FRNRAP. V gave up 0 bases and J gave up 0 bases, with 9 bases separating them. The DNA for the CDR3 is TGTGCTAGTGGTTTGGTAGGAGGGAACTCCTACAATGAGCAGTTCTTC. Encoded protein: CASGLVGGNSYNEQFF.

In its sample, this clone is medium-sized. This chain connects TRBV27 to TRBJ2-7, with D tentatively TRBD2 (5 bases). V lost 0 bases and J lost 2, with 8 bases in between. Germline lookup yields CDR1 MNHEY and CDR2 SMNVEV (reference sequence). The CDR3 covers 14 residues. The CDR3 nucleotides are TGTGCCAGCAGTTTATCTAGCGCCCCCTACGAGCAGTACTTC. Encoded protein: CASSLSSAPYEQYF.

The chain uses TRBV7-9 and TRBJ2-3; 8 bases map to TRBD1. Per germline, CDR1 SEHNR and CDR2 FQNEAQ (reference sequence). After removal of 6 bases from V and 6 bases from J, the junction contained 8 bases not matched to a gene. The CDR3 is 14 amino acids. In DNA, the CDR3 is TGTGCCAGCAGTCATAGACAGGGGCGGGATACGCAGTATTTT. Its translation is CASSHRQGRDTQYF.

This chain connects TRBV4-1 to TRBJ1-6, with 7 positions matching TRBD1. Germline V CDR1 and CDR2: MGHRA, YSYEKL. This CDR3 is built from 15 residues. The junction had 9 bases not matched to a gene; V was cut back by 3 bases and J by 10 bases. The CDR3 DNA sequence: TGCGCCAGCAGCCATTCAGGGGGGTTAGGATCACCCCTCCACTTT. Amino acid sequence: CASSHSGGLGSPLHF.

The chain couples TRBV19 to TRBJ1-1, with 7 bases fitting TRBD1. Per germline, CDR1 LNHDA and CDR2 SQIVND (reference sequence). CDR3 length: 14 residues. J was trimmed by 4 bases and V by 3 bases; bases with no gene match: 5. Here the CDR3 DNA reads TGTGCCAGTAGTATTGAGGGGGCCTCCACTGAAGCTTTCTTT. Protein: CASSIEGASTEAFF.

This rearrangement joins TRBV2 to TRBJ2-1; D may be TRBD2 (5 bases). CDR1 SNHLY and CDR2 FYNNEI come from the germline V gene. Between the trimmed V and J ends, which lost 6 bases and 3 bases, there was a span of 24 bases. CDR3 length: 18 amino acids. The CDR3 region has the DNA TGTGCCAGCAGGGAGGTGGGTGGAAAGAGAATCTTCTACAATGAGCAGTTCTTC. Translated: CASREVGGKRIFYNEQFF.

This chain connects TRBV5-4 to TRBJ2-1; TRBD2 matches 13 bases. This CDR3 comprises 13 residues. In germline, CDR1 is SGHNT, CDR2 YYREEE (reference sequence). V was pared by 7 bases and J by 8 bases, with 3 bases of the junction left unmatched. This CDR3 is CASGTSGTDEQFF. DNA of the CDR3: TGTGCCAGCGGGACTAGCGGGACCGATGAGCAGTTCTTC. The full variable domain, in which reference TRBV5-4 and TRBJ2-1 provide the parts outside the CDR3, is ETGVTQSPTHLIKTRGQQVTLRCSSQSGHNTVSWYQQALGQGPQFIFQYYREEENGRGNFPPRFSGLQFPNYSSELNVNALELDDSALYLCASGTSGTDEQFFGPGTRLTVL.

The chain's CDR3 is CASSTPGTGGYEQYF. For the CDR3, the DNA is TGTGCCAGTAGTACCCCGGGAACGGGAGGCTACGAGCAGTACTTC. The V gene is TRBV19, the J gene TRBJ2-7; 7 bases line up with TRBD2. The V gene's germline CDR1 is LNHDA and CDR2 SQIVND (reference sequence). The J segment lost 3 bases and the V segment lost 4 bases, leaving 9 bases of the junction unmatched. The CDR3 has 15 residues.

This sequence joins TRBV10-1 and TRBJ2-7; the D is unclear. From germline, CDR1 is WNHNN and CDR2 SYGVQD (reference sequence). The CDR3 has 12 residues. The ends were cut back, 4 bases at V and 2 bases at J, with 6 bases in the middle. Written as DNA, the CDR3 is TGCGCCAGCAGTGTTGGGCCCTACGAGCAGTACTTC. Protein product: CASSVGPYEQYF.

The chain joins TRBV19 to TRBJ1-1; TRBD1 agrees at 10 bases. CDR3 size: 15 residues. J was trimmed by 10 bases and V by 4 bases; bases with no gene match: 12. The germline V gene has CDR1 LNHDA and CDR2 SQIVND (reference sequence). The CDR3 loop is CASSRQPGQGFVAFF. CDR3 DNA sequence: TGTGCCAGTAGTAGACAACCGGGACAGGGGTTCGTAGCTTTCTTT.

The rearrangement joins TRBV27 to TRBJ2-7; 8 nucleotides line up with TRBD1. The ends lost 8 bases at V and 2 bases at J; junction bases unmatched: 8. Germline V lookup: CDR1 MNHEY, CDR2 SMNVEV (reference sequence). This CDR3 is built from 14 residues. The chain's CDR3 is CASRLGQGAYEQYF. In DNA, the CDR3 is TGTGCCAGCCGCCTTGGACAGGGAGCCTACGAGCAGTACTTC.

The V gene is TRBV27, the J gene TRBJ2-2, with D possibly TRBD2 on 6 matching bases. Trimming took 7 bases from V and 6 from J, leaving 12 bases between them. The V gene's germline CDR1 is MNHEY and CDR2 SMNVEV (reference sequence). The CDR3 has 13 amino acids. CDR3 loop: CASTGLRAGELFF. CDR3 coding DNA: TGTGCCAGCACGGGACTCCGGGCCGGGGAGCTGTTTTTT.

The J gene is TRBJ1-1, the V gene TRBV9; D is perhaps TRBD1 (6 bases). Trimming cost V 4 bases and J 8 bases, with 21 bases left between them. The germline CDR1 and CDR2 sequences are SGDLS and YYNGEE. The CDR3 totals 15 residues. The CDR3 nucleotides are TGTGCCAGCAGCATAACAGGGACGGGGAGTTCGGAAGCTTTCTTT. Its translation: CASSITGTGSSEAFF.

The rearrangement uses TRBV4-1 and TRBJ2-3, with 11 nucleotides matching TRBD2. Germline V lookup: CDR1 MGHRA, CDR2 YSYEKL. The CDR3 runs to 16 residues. After removal of 3 bases from V and 4 bases from J, the junction contained 6 bases not matched to a gene. The CDR3 loop is CASSQLSGGVSDTQYF. The DNA for the CDR3 is TGCGCCAGCAGCCAGCTTAGCGGGGGGGTCTCAGATACGCAGTATTTT.

The V call is TRBV1, the J call TRBJ2-5; TRBD2, the table's D call, lacks a check against the DNA. TRBV1 is labeled a pseudogene. The CDR3 covers 16 residues. CDR3 sequence: CTSSLGLAGDGGTQYF. CDR3 DNA: TGCACCAGCAGCCTCGGACTAGCGGGAGATGGCGGGACCCAGTACTTC.

The genes are TRBV19 and TRBJ2-5; tentatively, D is TRBD1 (6 bases). The germline CDR1 and CDR2 sequences are LNHDA and SQIVND (reference sequence). The CDR3 contains 14 residues. The V and J ends lost 4 bases and 2 bases respectively, with 11 bases between them. The CDR3 DNA reads TGTGCCAGTAGTAGTTGGACAGATCAAGAGACCCAGTACTTC. This codes for CASSSWTDQETQYF.

The V and J genes are TRBV9 and TRBJ2-1; TRBD2 matches at 11 bases. Unmatched junction bases numbered 15, after V lost 4 bases and J lost 12 bases. The germline gives CDR1 SGDLS, CDR2 YYNGEE. This CDR3 is 16 amino acids long. The CDR3 protein is CASSPRGLAAGFGQFF. The CDR3 DNA reads as TGTGCCAGCAGCCCGAGGGGACTAGCGGCCGGGTTTGGGCAGTTCTTC.

The V and J genes are TRBV7-9 and TRBJ1-1, with TRBD1 as a possible D gene (6 bases). Germline values: CDR1 SEHNR, CDR2 FQNEAQ (reference sequence). This CDR3 contains 16 residues. V dropped 4 bases and J dropped 1 base, with 16 bases sitting between them. CDR3 nucleotides: TGTGCCAGCAGCTCACGGGGCAGCAGGGGGAACACTGAAGCTTTCTTT. It translates to CASSSRGSRGNTEAFF.

The chain combines TRBV19 with TRBJ2-3; D unresolved. The CDR3 covers 12 residues. The germline V and J ends were trimmed by 5 bases and 8 bases, with 11 bases remaining between them. Germline V gene data show CDR1 as LNHDA and CDR2 as SQIVND (reference sequence). The chain's CDR3 is CASSSLRSTQYF. The CDR3 DNA reads TGTGCCAGTAGTTCTCTGAGGTCTACGCAGTATTTT.